This record concerns one T cell receptor (beta chain) sequence. In the same sample, other DNA sequences code for this CDR3. Replicate PCRs from sorted subsets contained around 200 ng DNA, which is 30,000 to 35,000 T cell genomes. In the original workflow: Quality scores were absent from the junction-only immunoSEQ sequences, so filtering differed. Repertoires were generated with immunoSEQ multiplex PCR, while TCRdb's copy carries only in-frame clones and drops some. V and J calls and clone size follow that table, whereas D and trimming were derived from the DNA. The sample shows some 2 million clones, roughly 94% of them seen only once. CD8 cells regarded as naive lacked CD45RO, were positively chosen for CCR7, and omitted terminally differentiated effector memory CD45RA+ cells. The data derive from a study of shared clonotypes between healthy human individuals. The CDR3 has 15 residues. Germline V gene sequence: CDR1 MGHRA, CDR2 YSYEKL. With V trimmed by 0 bases and J by 3 bases, 5 bases remained unmatched.

Sequencing was done on a sample of naive CD8+ T cells sorted from blood. This chain connects TRBV4-1 to TRBJ2-7, with 7 nucleotides matching TRBD1. The clonotype was recovered from a young man in good health. In nucleotides, the CDR3 is TGCGCCAGCAGCCAAGACGGGACAGCCTTCTACGAGCAGTACTTC. Encoded protein: CASSQDGTAFYEQYF.